This T cell receptor beta chain was recovered during a study of blood T cell repertoires in COVID-19. In the study overall: The origin of the acute and convalescent COVID-19 samples was the United States, Italy and Spain. The analysed material was cDNA or gDNA that came from T cells, B-cell-depleted T cells, or PBMCs.

Repertoires were generated with immunoSEQ multiplex PCR, while TCRdb's copy carries only in-frame clones and drops some. The sample holds approximately 280,000 clones; about four fifths are singletons and the top ten take about 5%. V was trimmed by 7 bases and J by 4 bases, leaving 16 bases between them. Germline assignment: CDR1 SQVTM and CDR2 ANQGSEA. The CDR3 has 14 amino acids. The origin of this receptor is a man aged 35 to 55 who had been exposed to COVID-19. Sequenced: PBMCs or T cells enriched from blood (not recorded which). The genes are TRBV29-1 and TRBJ1-4; D might be TRBD1 (6 bases). This CDR3 reads CSAGPTGSNEKLFF. The CDR3, as DNA: TGCAGCGCTGGCCCTACAGGGAGTAATGAAAAACTGTTTTTT. Full variable domain (missing parts from reference TRBV29-1 and TRBJ1-4): SAVISQKPSRDICQRGTSLTIQCQVDSQVTMMFWYRQQPGQSLTLIATANQGSEATYESGFVIDKFPISRPNLTFSTLTVSNMSPEDSSIYLCSAGPTGSNEKLFFGSGTQLSVL.